One and the same sample provided the 29 T cell receptor beta chains below, sequenced in a study of control samples from healthy donors and cancer patients. Repertoires were generated with immunoSEQ multiplex PCR, while TCRdb's copy carries only in-frame clones and drops some. This repertoire shows about 65,000 clones, over 75% found once; its top ten account for approximately 1.2%. Source material: PBMCs. These receptors came from a woman between 50 and 59 years old with colorectal cancer.

The V and J genes are TRBV5-6 and TRBJ2-7, with D perhaps TRBD1 (5 bases). Trimming removed 5 bases from V and 1 base from J, with 13 bases in between. The V gene's germline CDR1 is SGHDT and CDR2 YYEEEE. CDR3 length: 14 amino acids. Written as DNA, the CDR3 is TGTGCCAGCAGTTCGACAGAAAATTCCTACGAGCAGTACTTC. Translating gives CASSSTENSYEQYF.

V and J are TRBV7-8 and TRBJ1-2; 8 bases align to TRBD1. This CDR3 spans 15 amino acids. Germline V gene lookup returns CDR1 SGHVS and CDR2 FQNEAQ. V lost 1 base, J lost 3 bases, and 4 bases stayed unmatched. This CDR3 reads CASSLERTGHYGYTF. CDR3 sequence (DNA): TGTGCCAGCAGCTTAGAAAGGACAGGGCACTATGGCTACACCTTC.

V gene TRBV28 combines with J gene TRBJ1-1; D is uncertain. Trimming stripped 5 bases from V and 3 bases from J, with 19 bases between. CDR3 length: 16 amino acids. Germline V gene lookup returns CDR1 MDHEN and CDR2 SYDVKM. The CDR3 region is CASSRAQSWADTEAFF. The DNA of the CDR3 is TGTGCCAGCAGTAGGGCTCAAAGTTGGGCGGACACTGAAGCTTTCTTT.

The chain links TRBV30 to TRBJ1-2; 7 bases fit TRBD1. In germline, CDR1 is GTSNPN, CDR2 SVGIG (reference sequence). V lost 8 bases to trimming and J lost 0 bases; unmatched junction nucleotides: 6. CDR3 size: 13 residues. Written as DNA, the CDR3 is TGTGCCGTGAACAGGGGACCTAACTATGGCTACACCTTC. It translates to CAVNRGPNYGYTF.

This rearrangement joins TRBV5-8 to TRBJ1-2; D ambiguous. The germline gives CDR1 SGHTS, CDR2 YDEGEE. The CDR3 sequence is 15 residues long. Trimming took off 0 bases at V and 5 bases at J, with 14 bases between the two ends. The CDR3, as DNA: TGTGCCAGCAGCTTGGTTACGGTCTTCGGGTATGGCTACACCTTC. Protein sequence: CASSLVTVFGYGYTF.

This chain uses TRBV7-6 with TRBJ2-5, with 7 bases lining up with TRBD2. Germline-derived CDR1 and CDR2 are SGHVS and FNYEAQ. This CDR3 has 16 amino acids. Germline trimming cut 5 bases from V and 1 base from J; bases unmatched to any gene: 10. CDR3 in amino acids: CASSKRLSGSQETQYF. DNA of the CDR3: TGTGCCAGCAGCAAACGTCTTAGCGGGTCCCAAGAGACCCAGTACTTC.

This chain uses TRBV5-4 with TRBJ1-5, with TRBD1 matching 8 bases. Germline V gene data show CDR1 as SGHNT and CDR2 as YYREEE (reference sequence). Trimming took 3 bases from V and 5 from J; bases not matched to a gene: 4. This CDR3 has 14 amino acids. CDR3 sequence: CASSSQGADQPQHF. CDR3 coding DNA: TGTGCCAGCAGCTCGCAGGGGGCGGATCAGCCCCAGCATTTT.

This sequence joins TRBV9 and TRBJ1-2; D is undetermined. V lost 1 base and J lost 8, with 12 bases in between. This CDR3 is built from 13 residues. The V gene's germline CDR1 is SGDLS and CDR2 YYNGEE. This CDR3 is CASSVYGEGGYTF. The CDR3 DNA reads as TGTGCCAGCAGCGTATATGGGGAAGGGGGCTACACCTTC.

This clone was seen only once. The V gene is TRBV27, the J gene TRBJ1-1, with D hard to call. Trimming stripped 6 bases from V and 0 bases from J, with 8 bases between. The CDR3 loop spans 13 amino acids. The germline V gene encodes CDR1 MNHEY and CDR2 SMNVEV (reference sequence). The CDR3 region is CASRSWVNTEAFF. Here the CDR3 DNA reads TGTGCCAGCAGGTCGTGGGTGAACACTGAAGCTTTCTTT.

This chain connects TRBV9 to TRBJ2-5; D possibly corresponds to TRBD1 (6 bases). Germline V gene sequence: CDR1 SGDLS, CDR2 YYNGEE. V was cut by 4 bases and J by 5 bases, with 24 bases left in between. CDR3 length equals 17 residues. CDR3 amino acids: CASSPRMGPGVGETQYF. The CDR3 region has the DNA TGTGCCAGCAGCCCTCGAATGGGACCAGGGGTAGGCGAGACCCAGTACTTC. The whole variable domain, remainder taken from reference TRBV9 and TRBJ2-5, is DSGVTQTPKHLITATGQRVTLRCSPRSGDLSVYWYQQSLDQGLQFLIQYYNGEERAKGNILERFSAQQFPDLHSELNLSSLELGDSALYFCASSPRMGPGVGETQYFGPGTRLLVL.

The chain recombines TRBV12-5 with TRBJ2-2; possibly TRBD1 for D (7 bases). Germline V gene sequence: CDR1 LGHNT, CDR2 FRNRAP. Between the trimmed V and J ends, which lost 0 bases and 7 bases, there was a span of 15 bases. The CDR3 covers 16 residues. The CDR3 bases are TGTGCTAGTGGTTTGGTTAGGAGGGGGCAAGGCGGGGAGCTGTTTTTT. It codes for CASGLVRRGQGGELFF.

V gene TRBV7-3 combines with J gene TRBJ2-2; D not resolved. Trimming removed 2 bases at V and 7 bases at J, with 5 bases between. CDR1 SGHTA and CDR2 FQGTGA come from the germline V gene. The CDR3 runs 12 residues. This CDR3 reads CASSLGNGELFF. CDR3 sequence (DNA): TGTGCCAGCAGCTTAGGAAACGGGGAGCTGTTTTTT.

CDR3 bases: TGTGCCAGCAGCCCATCCCTACCACAGGGAAACACTGAAGCTTTCTTT. It translates to CASSPSLPQGNTEAFF. The rearrangement joins TRBV16 to TRBJ1-1; D is possibly TRBD1 (6 bases). Trimming left V 4 bases short and J 2 bases short, with 17 bases between. The germline V gene encodes CDR1 KGHSY and CDR2 FQNENV. The CDR3 runs to 16 residues.

CDR3 DNA sequence: TGTGCCACCAGCCGTCTCGGGGAGGGGTCTGAAGCTTTCTTT. It specifies CATSRLGEGSEAFF. The chain couples TRBV15 to TRBJ1-1; D is possibly TRBD1 (5 bases). V shed 5 bases and J shed 6 bases, with 16 bases lying between them. CDR3 length: 14 residues. Germline V CDR1 and CDR2: LNHNV, YYDKDF (reference sequence).

The chain joins TRBV29-1 to TRBJ2-1, with 8 bases fitting TRBD2. Germline-derived CDR1 and CDR2 are SQVTM and ANQGSEA. The CDR3 is 14 amino acids. With 2 bases clipped from V and 6 bases from J, the junction kept 6 bases outside the gene matches. CDR3 sequence reads: CSVEKGLVGNEQFF. CDR3 DNA sequence: TGCAGCGTTGAAAAGGGACTAGTGGGCAATGAGCAGTTCTTC.

The rearrangement links TRBV30 to TRBJ2-1, with a weak D call TRBD1 (5 bases). Between the trimmed V and J ends, which lost 0 bases and 9 bases, there was a span of 9 bases. This CDR3 is 12 amino acids long. The germline gives CDR1 GTSNPN, CDR2 SVGIG (reference sequence). The CDR3 is CAWSVGVGEQFF. The CDR3, as DNA: TGTGCCTGGAGTGTAGGGGTAGGTGAGCAGTTCTTC.

This chain links TRBV7-9 with TRBJ2-1; weak D call: TRBD2 (5 bases). This CDR3 has 17 residues. Per germline, CDR1 SEHNR and CDR2 FQNEAQ (reference sequence). V was shortened by 5 bases and J by 0 bases, with 17 bases between the two germline ends. CDR3 DNA sequence: TGTGCCAGCAGCCCGAAGGGAGCGGCGAGCTCCTACAATGAGCAGTTCTTC. It yields the protein CASSPKGAASSYNEQFF.

The gene calls are TRBV3-1 (or the pseudogene TRBV3-2) and TRBJ2-1; D call uncertain. The germline V gene has CDR1 LGHDT and CDR2 YNNKEL (reference sequence). This CDR3 has 15 residues. Between the trimmed V and J ends, which lost 4 bases and 9 bases, there was a span of 19 bases. For the CDR3, the DNA is TGTGCCAGCAGCCGCCAACCGTCGGGTAGTGGTGAGCAGTTCTTC. It yields the protein CASSRQPSGSGEQFF.

The genes are TRBV7-8 and TRBJ1-2; no firm D call. The CDR3 consists of 13 residues. CDR1 and CDR2 (germline): SGHVS, FQNEAQ. Trimming took off 1 base at V and 0 bases at J, with 3 bases between the two ends. CDR3: CASSLDPNYGYTF. CDR3 coding DNA: TGTGCCAGCAGCTTAGACCCTAACTATGGCTACACCTTC.

This chain joins TRBV15 and TRBJ1-6; D not certain. Trimming took 9 bases from V and 13 from J, leaving 19 bases between them. The CDR3 has 13 amino acids. The germline V gene has CDR1 LNHNV and CDR2 YYDKDF (reference sequence). The CDR3 loop reads CATQALMASPLHF. The CDR3 DNA is TGTGCCACGCAGGCCCTTATGGCTTCGCCCCTCCACTTT.

The rearrangement joins TRBV2 to TRBJ2-3; D might be TRBD1 or TRBD2, each matching 6 bases. CDR3 size: 14 residues. Trimming cost V 7 bases and J 2 bases, with 13 bases left between them. Looked up from germline, CDR1 is SNHLY and CDR2 is FYNNEI. Here the CDR3 reads CASKEGDLTDTQYF. DNA for the CDR3: TGTGCCAGCAAGGAGGGGGACCTCACAGATACGCAGTATTTT. Supplemented by reference TRBV2 and TRBJ2-3, the full variable domain reads EPEVTQTPSHQVTQMGQEVILRCVPISNHLYFYWYRQILGQKVEFLVSFYNNEISEKSEIFDDQFSVERPDGSNFTLKIRSTKLEDSAMYFCASKEGDLTDTQYFGPGTRLTVL.

The table lists this clone with a count of one. The chain has TRBV5-1 and TRBJ1-1, with unresolved D. The CDR3 runs to 14 residues. V was clipped by 9 bases and J by 4 bases, with 19 bases between them. The V gene's germline CDR1 is SGHRS and CDR2 YFSETQ. The CDR3 DNA sequence: TGCGCCACCCGCCGGGAGACTTGGGCCACTGAAGCTTTCTTT. This encodes CATRRETWATEAFF. Using reference TRBV5-1 and TRBJ1-1 for the parts outside the CDR3, the full variable domain is KAGVTQTPRYLIKTRGQQVTLSCSPISGHRSVSWYQQTPGQGLQFLFEYFSETQRNKGNFPGRFSGRQFSNSRSEMNVSTLELGDSALYLCATRRETWATEAFFGQGTRLTVV.

The V and J genes are TRBV15 and TRBJ2-3; D ambiguous. Looked up from germline, CDR1 is LNHNV and CDR2 is YYDKDF (reference sequence). The germline V and J ends were trimmed by 0 bases and 0 bases, with 7 bases remaining between them. The CDR3 is 15 residues long. CDR3 sequence reads: CATSRDAHSTDTQYF. The CDR3 nucleotides read TGTGCCACCAGCAGAGATGCACACAGCACAGATACGCAGTATTTT.

J is TRBJ2-2 and V is TRBV10-3; D might be TRBD2 (6 bases). The CDR3 runs to 16 residues. Germline-derived CDR1 and CDR2 are ENHRY and SYGVKD. V was shortened by 6 bases and J by 2 bases, with 16 bases between the two germline ends. The CDR3 region is CAISRGTGTNTGELFF. Written as DNA, the CDR3 is TGTGCCATCAGCCGGGGGACCGGAACAAACACCGGGGAGCTGTTTTTT.

The CDR3 spells CATSSQGEGAQHF. The CDR3 bases are TGTGCCACCAGCAGCCAGGGGGAAGGAGCCCAGCATTTT. The V gene is TRBV15, the J gene TRBJ1-5; TRBD1 agrees at 7 bases. The CDR3 is 13 residues long. After removal of 3 bases from V and 11 bases from J, the junction contained 7 bases not matched to a gene. CDR1 is LNHNV, CDR2 YYDKDF, per germline (reference sequence).

The sample holds one count of this clone. The chain uses TRBV5-6 and TRBJ2-1; D is perhaps TRBD2 (5 bases). This CDR3 is built from 15 residues. V was shortened by 3 bases and J by 0 bases, with 10 bases between the two germline ends. Per the germline V gene, CDR1 is SGHDT and CDR2 is YYEEEE. The CDR3 nucleotides read TGTGCCAGCAGCTGGGAGTCGAGCTCCTACAATGAGCAGTTCTTC. Protein product: CASSWESSSYNEQFF.

The chain couples TRBV14 to TRBJ2-2, with TRBD2 as a possible D gene (5 bases). CDR1 is SGHDN and CDR2 is FVKESK in the germline V gene. The germline V and J ends were trimmed by 1 base and 0 bases, with 12 bases remaining between them. CDR3 length: 17 amino acids. In nucleotides, the CDR3 is TGTGCCAGCAGCCAAGGACTTCGGGGAGCGAACACCGGGGAGCTGTTTTTT. This encodes CASSQGLRGANTGELFF.

The J gene is TRBJ2-5, the V gene TRBV2; D possibly matches TRBD1 or TRBD2 (7 bases each). This CDR3 is 14 amino acids long. CDR1 and CDR2 from the germline V gene are SNHLY and FYNNEI. The V end lost 6 bases, the J end lost 1 base, and 12 bases lay between the germline ends. CDR3 bases: TGTGCCAGCAGGCAGGGGGGGGGCCAAGAGACCCAGTACTTC. Protein: CASRQGGGQETQYF.

This clone was picked up a small number of times. The V gene is TRBV9, the J gene TRBJ2-2, with D maybe TRBD1 (5 bases). Trimming shortened V by 4 bases and J by 2 bases, and 12 bases separated the two germline ends. Germline V gene data show CDR1 as SGDLS and CDR2 as YYNGEE. CDR3 length: 15 amino acids. CDR3 region: CASSPVTGNTGELFF. DNA of the CDR3: TGTGCCAGCAGCCCCGTAACAGGAAACACCGGGGAGCTGTTTTTT. Drawing the rest from reference TRBV9 and TRBJ2-2, the complete variable domain is DSGVTQTPKHLITATGQRVTLRCSPRSGDLSVYWYQQSLDQGLQFLIQYYNGEERAKGNILERFSAQQFPDLHSELNLSSLELGDSALYFCASSPVTGNTGELFFGEGSRLTVL.